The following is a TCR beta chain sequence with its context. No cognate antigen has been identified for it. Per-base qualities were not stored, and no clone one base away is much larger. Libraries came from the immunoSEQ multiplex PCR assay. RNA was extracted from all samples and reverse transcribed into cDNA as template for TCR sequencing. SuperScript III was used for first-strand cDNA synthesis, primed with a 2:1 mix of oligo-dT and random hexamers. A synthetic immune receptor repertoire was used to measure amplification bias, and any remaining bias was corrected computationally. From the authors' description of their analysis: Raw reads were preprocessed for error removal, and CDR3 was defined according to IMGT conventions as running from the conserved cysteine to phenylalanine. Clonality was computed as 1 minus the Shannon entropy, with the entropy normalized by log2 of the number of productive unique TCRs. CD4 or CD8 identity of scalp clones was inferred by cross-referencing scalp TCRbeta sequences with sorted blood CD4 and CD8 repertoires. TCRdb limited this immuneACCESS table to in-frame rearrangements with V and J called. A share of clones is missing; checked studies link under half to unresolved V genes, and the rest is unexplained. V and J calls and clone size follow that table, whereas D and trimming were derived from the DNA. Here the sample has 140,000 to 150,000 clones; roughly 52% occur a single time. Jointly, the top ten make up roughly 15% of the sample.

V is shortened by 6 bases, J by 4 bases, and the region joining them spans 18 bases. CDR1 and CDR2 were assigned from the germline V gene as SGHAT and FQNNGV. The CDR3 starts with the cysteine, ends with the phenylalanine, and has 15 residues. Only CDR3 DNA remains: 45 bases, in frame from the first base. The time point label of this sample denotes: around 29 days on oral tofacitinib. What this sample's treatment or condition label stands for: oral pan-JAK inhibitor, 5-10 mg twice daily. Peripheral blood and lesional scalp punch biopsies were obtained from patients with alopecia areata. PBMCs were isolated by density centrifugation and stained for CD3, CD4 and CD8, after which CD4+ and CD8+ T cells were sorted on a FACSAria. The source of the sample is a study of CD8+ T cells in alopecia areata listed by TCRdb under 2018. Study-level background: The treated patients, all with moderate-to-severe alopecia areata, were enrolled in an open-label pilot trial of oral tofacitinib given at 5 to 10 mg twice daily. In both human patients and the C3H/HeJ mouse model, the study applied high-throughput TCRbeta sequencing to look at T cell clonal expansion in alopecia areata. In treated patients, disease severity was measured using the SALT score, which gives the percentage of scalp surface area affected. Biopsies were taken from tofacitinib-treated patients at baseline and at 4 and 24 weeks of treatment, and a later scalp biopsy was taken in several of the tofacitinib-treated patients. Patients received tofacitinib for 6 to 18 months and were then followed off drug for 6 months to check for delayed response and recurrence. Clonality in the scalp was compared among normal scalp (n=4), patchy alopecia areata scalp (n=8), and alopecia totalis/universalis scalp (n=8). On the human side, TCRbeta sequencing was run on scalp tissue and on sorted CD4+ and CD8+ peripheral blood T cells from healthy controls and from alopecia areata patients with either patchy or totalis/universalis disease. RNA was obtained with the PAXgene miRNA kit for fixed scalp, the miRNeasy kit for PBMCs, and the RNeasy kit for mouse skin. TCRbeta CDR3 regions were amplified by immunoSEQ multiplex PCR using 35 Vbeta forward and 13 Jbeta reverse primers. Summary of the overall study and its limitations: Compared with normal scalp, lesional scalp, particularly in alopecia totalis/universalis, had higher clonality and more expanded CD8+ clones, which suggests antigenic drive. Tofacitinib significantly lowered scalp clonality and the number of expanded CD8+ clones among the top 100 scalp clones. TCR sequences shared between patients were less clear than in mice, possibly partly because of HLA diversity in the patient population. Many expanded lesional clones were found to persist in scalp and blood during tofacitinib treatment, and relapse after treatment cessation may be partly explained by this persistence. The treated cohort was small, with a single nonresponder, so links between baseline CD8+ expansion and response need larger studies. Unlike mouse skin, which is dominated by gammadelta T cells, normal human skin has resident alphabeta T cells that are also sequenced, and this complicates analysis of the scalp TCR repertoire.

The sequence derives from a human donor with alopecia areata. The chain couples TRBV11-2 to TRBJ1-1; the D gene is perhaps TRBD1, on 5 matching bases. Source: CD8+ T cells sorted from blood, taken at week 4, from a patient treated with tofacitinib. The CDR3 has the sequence CASRQSSWGGTEAFF. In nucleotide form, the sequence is TGTGCCAGCAGACAATCTTCCTGGGGGGGCACTGAAGCTTTCTTT.